The sequence of this T cell receptor (beta chain) was determined in a study of shared clonotypes between healthy human individuals. The study, taken as a whole, reports: Researchers sampled only blood; tissue repertoires likely differ. Read depth was anticipated to influence clonotype sharing among donors.

Details on this clone: What it binds is not known.

Splitting of each subset's genomic DNA was done evenly across several immunoSEQ plates. Replicate sorted-subset PCRs were loaded with 150 to 250 ng DNA, about 30,000 T cell genomes. TCRdb's copy holds only in-frame clones and misses some; the assay was immunoSEQ multiplex PCR. The data show millions of clones, with about 95% seen just once and approximately 0.13% held by the top ten. Trimming pared 3 bases from V and 2 bases from J, leaving 17 bases between. This CDR3 comprises 16 residues. Germline V gene data show CDR1 as MGHRA and CDR2 as YSYEKL. The chain links TRBV4-1 to TRBJ2-7; D call uncertain. The receptor was isolated from a young man in good health. Sequenced material: naive CD4+ T cells sorted from blood. Stated subset: CD45RA+ positively selected. CDR3 sequence (DNA): TGCGCCAGCAGCCACCAGGCAGCTTCTACGGCCTACGAGCAGTACTTC. Its translation is CASSHQAASTAYEQYF.